A single sample is the source of the 20 T cell receptor beta chains below, sequenced in a study of Graves' ophthalmopathy and Graves' hyperthyroidism. CDR3 regions of TCR beta were amplified from RNA transcripts. Second-round multiplex PCR followed a first-round RT-PCR using HTBI primers. Via MiXCR, TCRdb re-called the multiplex PCR reads, giving one row per CDR3 protein. This sample yields 400,000 or so distinct CDR3 sequences, of which roughly a sixth are seen a single time; roughly 2.6% belongs to the top ten. The sequenced sample consisted of peripheral blood. These receptor sequences come from an adult woman with stable Graves' hyperthyroidism.

This chain uses TRBV12-3 or TRBV12-4 with TRBJ2-7; D is perhaps TRBD2 (5 bases). V lost 4 bases and J lost 0, with 10 bases in between. The CDR3 has 14 residues. The CDR3 is CASSSGMSSYEQYF. CDR3 nucleotides: TGTGCCAGCAGTTCCGGGATGAGCTCCTACGAGCAGTACTTC.

This clonotype showed up many times. V is TRBV27 and J is TRBJ2-5, with TRBD1 matching over 8 bases. The germline gives CDR1 MNHEY, CDR2 SMNVEV (reference sequence). The junction had 6 bases not matched to a gene; V was cut back by 2 bases and J by 4 bases. The CDR3 has 15 amino acids. The CDR3 protein is CASSLNAGGRETQYF. In nucleotides, the CDR3 is TGTGCCAGCAGTTTAAACGCAGGGGGCCGAGAGACCCAGTACTTC.

This clonotype was seen repeatedly, ten times or more. V gene TRBV29-1 combines with J gene TRBJ1-2; D not certain. CDR1 SQVTM and CDR2 ANQGSEA come from the germline V gene. V lost 4 bases and J 8 bases, leaving 11 bases between the germline ends. This CDR3 is 11 amino acids long. The CDR3 region has the DNA TGCAGCGTTGGGGATGTGGGCGGCTACACCTTC. It yields the protein CSVGDVGGYTF.

This clonotype has a count of ten or more. J is TRBJ1-6 and V is TRBV6-5, with a possible D match to TRBD1 (5 bases). The V end lost 2 bases, the J end lost 3 bases, and 11 bases lay between the germline ends. This CDR3 comprises 16 residues. The V gene's germline CDR1 is MNHEY and CDR2 SVGAGI. Written as DNA, the CDR3 is TGTGCCAGCAGTTACGCGGGGCGGTTCTATAATTCACCCCTCCACTTT. It codes for CASSYAGRFYNSPLHF.

This clonotype appeared many times. The chain links TRBV7-2 to TRBJ2-7; D is unclear. The germline V and J ends were trimmed by 2 bases and 0 bases, with 11 bases remaining between them. The CDR3 length is 15 residues. Looked up from germline, CDR1 is SGHTA and CDR2 is FQGNSA. The CDR3 spells CASSLRPPYSYEQYF. DNA for the CDR3: TGTGCCAGCAGCTTACGGCCGCCGTACTCCTACGAGCAGTACTTC.

The rearrangement links TRBV5-1 to TRBJ2-7, with D unresolved. The CDR3 has 16 amino acids. Trimming removed 4 bases from V and 3 bases from J, with 20 bases in between. Germline V gives CDR1 SGHRS, CDR2 YFSETQ. CDR3 residues: CASSQVPQAGFYEQYF. CDR3 bases: TGCGCCAGCAGCCAAGTCCCCCAGGCTGGATTCTACGAGCAGTACTTC.

This clonotype has ten or more counts. This chain uses TRBV5-1 with TRBJ2-2; D unresolved. Trimming took 0 bases from V and 2 from J, leaving 8 bases between them. The CDR3 totals 15 residues. The germline V gene has CDR1 SGHRS and CDR2 YFSETQ. The CDR3 DNA sequence: TGCGCCAGCAGCTTGGTTCAGGAAAACACCGGGGAGCTGTTTTTT. It yields the protein CASSLVQENTGELFF. The complete variable domain, with remaining parts taken from reference TRBV5-1 and TRBJ2-2, reads KAGVTQTPRYLIKTRGQQVTLSCSPISGHRSVSWYQQTPGQGLQFLFEYFSETQRNKGNFPGRFSGRQFSNSRSEMNVSTLELGDSALYLCASSLVQENTGELFFGEGSRLTVL.

The rearrangement joins TRBV25-1 to TRBJ1-3, with a weak D call TRBD1 (5 bases). Trimming cost V 6 bases and J 0 bases, with 18 bases left between them. Germline CDR1 reads MGHDK; CDR2 reads SYGVNS. This CDR3 is 17 amino acids long. CDR3 DNA: TGTGCCAGCAGCGAGGGTCAGGGCCTATACTCTGGAAACACCATATATTTT. This sequence encodes CASSEGQGLYSGNTIYF.

This clonotype has ten or more counts. The chain links TRBV12-3 or TRBV12-4 to TRBJ1-5, with D unresolved. The CDR3 sequence is 15 residues long. V lost 3 bases, J lost 3 bases, and 12 bases lay in between. As DNA, the CDR3 is TGTGCCAGCAGTTTTTCAGGCAGGAACAATCAGCCCCAGCATTTT. Protein: CASSFSGRNNQPQHF.

This clonotype was observed many times. The chain uses TRBV11-2 and TRBJ2-6, with 7 positions matching TRBD1. Per germline, CDR1 SGHAT and CDR2 FQNNGV. The CDR3 sequence is 16 residues long. The V gene end was trimmed by 3 bases and the J gene end by 1 base; junction bases not matched to a gene: 3. Written as DNA, the CDR3 is TGTGCCAGCAGCTTCCAGGGGGTATCTGGGGCCAACGTCCTGACTTTC. It specifies CASSFQGVSGANVLTF.

About this clonotype itself: The junction does not match germline at one end; this may be a read error. This chain uses TRBV6-2 or TRBV6-3 with TRBJ1-5; 7 positions match TRBD1. Germline lookup yields CDR1 MNHEY and CDR2 SVGEGT. This CDR3 is built from 15 residues. DNA of the CDR3: TGTGCCAGCAGTTACTCTGAGGGGGCATCCGAGCCTCAGCATTTT. Its translation: CASSYSEGASEPQHF.

This clonotype was picked up many times. The chain carries TRBV20-1 and TRBJ2-5, with 8 nucleotides matching TRBD1. Germline assignment: CDR1 DFQATT and CDR2 SNEGSKA (reference sequence). There are 14 residues in the CDR3. V shed 3 bases, J shed 4 bases, and the junction held 7 bases outside the gene matches. CDR3 nucleotide sequence: TGCAGTGCTAGGTCCAGGACAGGGCGAGAGACCCAGTACTTC. Its protein product is CSARSRTGRETQYF.

This clonotype was observed many times. The J gene is TRBJ1-5, the V gene TRBV27; TRBD1 matches at 8 bases. J was trimmed by 5 bases and V by 7 bases; bases with no gene match: 19. The CDR3 contains 18 residues. The V gene's germline CDR1 is MNHEY and CDR2 SMNVEV (reference sequence). CDR3 sequence reads: CASKQIPPQGAIDQPQHF. CDR3 coding DNA: TGTGCCAGCAAACAGATACCTCCCCAGGGGGCAATTGATCAGCCCCAGCATTTT.

The rearrangement joins TRBV27 to TRBJ2-5, with 9 bases aligning to TRBD2. The junction had 7 bases not matched to a gene; V was cut back by 2 bases and J by 6 bases. CDR1 MNHEY and CDR2 SMNVEV come from the germline V gene (reference sequence). This CDR3 contains 15 residues. The CDR3 region is CASSLSAGGWKTQYF. CDR3 sequence (DNA): TGTGCCAGCAGTTTAAGCGCGGGAGGGTGGAAGACCCAGTACTTC.

The chain couples TRBV6-2 or TRBV6-3 to TRBJ2-7; D remains unclear. The CDR3 spans 13 residues. V was pared by 7 bases and J by 6 bases, with 16 bases between. Per germline, CDR1 MNHEY and CDR2 SVGEGT. Written as DNA, the CDR3 is TGTGCCAGCAAAAGAGTGGCGGCCGGCGAGCAGTACTTC. This gives the protein CASKRVAAGEQYF.

This clonotype was picked up many times. This sequence joins TRBV3-1 and TRBJ1-3; a possible D gene is TRBD1 (5 bases). The CDR3 extends over 13 amino acids. Trimming cost V 4 bases and J 7 bases, with 11 bases left between them. Germline CDR1 LGHDT, CDR2 YNNKEL (reference sequence). The chain's CDR3 is CASSRQGLNTIYF. DNA for the CDR3: TGTGCCAGCAGCCGCCAGGGACTGAACACCATATATTTT.

The V call is TRBV29-1, the J call TRBJ1-1, with no clear D. Germline V CDR1 and CDR2: SQVTM, ANQGSEA. V shed 5 bases and J shed 0 bases, with 10 bases lying between them. The CDR3 spans 13 residues. CDR3: CSVSDGLNTEAFF. DNA for the CDR3: TGCAGCGTTTCGGACGGCTTGAACACTGAAGCTTTCTTT.

This clonotype was recorded many times. The rearrangement uses TRBV12-3 or TRBV12-4 and TRBJ2-3, with D maybe TRBD1 (5 bases). The V gene lost 5 bases and the J gene lost 3 bases, with 9 bases spanning the gap. The CDR3 contains 13 residues. The CDR3 DNA follows: TGTGCCAGCAGTCCCGCAGGGACAGATACGCAGTATTTT. Translation gives CASSPAGTDTQYF.

This clonotype showed up many times. The V gene is TRBV7-2, the J gene TRBJ2-5; 15 bases align to TRBD2. Germline CDR1 is SGHTA and CDR2 is FQGNSA. J gave up 2 bases and V 1 base, and 20 bases lay outside the gene matches. The CDR3 length is 23 residues. CDR3 residues: CASSLVGRTSGRVGRTRQETQYF. In nucleotides, the CDR3 is TGTGCCAGCAGCTTAGTCGGTAGGACTAGCGGGAGGGTAGGGAGAACCCGACAAGAGACCCAGTACTTC. The whole variable domain, filled in from reference TRBV7-2 and TRBJ2-5, reads GAGVSQSPSNKVTEKGKDVELRCDPISGHTALYWYRQSLGQGLEFLIYFQGNSAPDKSGLPSDRFSAERTGGSVSTLTIQRTQQEDSAVYLCASSLVGRTSGRVGRTRQETQYFGPGTRLLVL.

A note on this clonotype: This sequence may be a read error, since a much larger clone differs from it by one base. This chain uses TRBV29-1 with TRBJ1-1; TRBD1 might be the D (5 bases). The V end was cut by 4 bases, the J end by 0 bases, with 12 bases between. Germline V gives CDR1 SQVTM, CDR2 ANQGSEA. This CDR3 is 14 amino acids long. The CDR3 protein is CSVGVYRLNTEAFF. DNA of the CDR3: TGCAGCGTTGGGGTCTACAGGTTGAACACTGAAGCTTTCTTT.